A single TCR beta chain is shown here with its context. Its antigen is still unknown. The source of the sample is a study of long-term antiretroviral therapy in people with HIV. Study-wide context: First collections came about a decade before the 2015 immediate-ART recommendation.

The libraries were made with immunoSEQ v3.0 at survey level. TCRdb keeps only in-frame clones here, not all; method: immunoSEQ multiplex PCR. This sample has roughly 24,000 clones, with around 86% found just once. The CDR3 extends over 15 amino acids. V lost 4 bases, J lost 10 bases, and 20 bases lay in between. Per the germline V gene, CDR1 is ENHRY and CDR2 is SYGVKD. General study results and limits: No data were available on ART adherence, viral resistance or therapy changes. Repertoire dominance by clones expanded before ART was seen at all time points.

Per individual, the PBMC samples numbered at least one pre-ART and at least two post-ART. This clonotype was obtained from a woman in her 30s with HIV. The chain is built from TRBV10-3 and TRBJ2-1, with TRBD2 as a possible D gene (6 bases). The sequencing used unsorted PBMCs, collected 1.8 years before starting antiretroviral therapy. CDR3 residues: CAISARARLEGEQFF. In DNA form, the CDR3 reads TGTGCCATCAGTGCCCGGGCCAGGCTGGAGGGGGAGCAGTTCTTC.